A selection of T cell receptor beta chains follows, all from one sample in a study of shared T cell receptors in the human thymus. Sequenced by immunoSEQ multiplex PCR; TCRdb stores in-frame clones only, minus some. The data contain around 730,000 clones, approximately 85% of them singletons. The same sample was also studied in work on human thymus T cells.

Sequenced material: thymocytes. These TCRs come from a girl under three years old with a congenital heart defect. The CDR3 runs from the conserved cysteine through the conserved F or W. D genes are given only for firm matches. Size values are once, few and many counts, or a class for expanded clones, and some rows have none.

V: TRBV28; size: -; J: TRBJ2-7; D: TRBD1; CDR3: CASRSPYSGTGTYEQYF; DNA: TGTGCCAGCAGAAGTCCATACTCCGGGACAGGGACCTACGAGCAGTACTTC
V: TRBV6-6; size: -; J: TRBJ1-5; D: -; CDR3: CASSFYNQPQHF; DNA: TGTGCCAGCAGTTTCTACAATCAGCCCCAGCATTTT
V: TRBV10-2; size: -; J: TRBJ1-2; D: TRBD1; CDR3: CASSFWDRAIQANYGYTF; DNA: TGCGCCAGCAGCTTTTGGGACAGGGCCATCCAAGCTAACTATGGCTACACCTTC
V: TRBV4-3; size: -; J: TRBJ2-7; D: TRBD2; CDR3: CASSQAGTSGGAPVSYEQYF; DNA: TGCGCCAGCAGCCAGGCCGGGACTAGCGGGGGTGCGCCTGTATCCTACGAGCAGTACTTC
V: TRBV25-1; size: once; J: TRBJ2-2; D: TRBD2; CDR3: CALGRGGCVGELFF; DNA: TGTGCCCTCGGGCGCGGGGGATGTGTGGGGGAGCTGTTTTTT
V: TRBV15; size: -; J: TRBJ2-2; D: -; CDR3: CATSREFGENTGELFF; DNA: TGTGCCACCAGCAGAGAGTTTGGAGAGAACACCGGGGAGCTGTTTTTT
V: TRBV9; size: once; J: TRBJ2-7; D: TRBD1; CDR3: CASSRGTGTDTYEQYF; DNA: TGTGCCAGCAGCAGGGGGACCGGGACAGATACCTACGAGCAGTACTTC
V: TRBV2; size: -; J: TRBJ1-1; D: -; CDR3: CASIDPSKQGPQRDTEAFF; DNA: TGTGCCAGCATTGACCCTTCAAAACAGGGACCCCAGAGGGACACTGAAGCTTTCTTT
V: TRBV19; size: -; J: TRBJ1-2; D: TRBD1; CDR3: CASSILRGQGGGYTF; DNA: TGTGCCAGTAGTATATTAAGGGGGCAGGGCGGCGGCTACACCTTC
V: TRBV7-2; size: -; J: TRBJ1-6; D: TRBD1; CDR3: CASSLKLMEGAIYSPLHF; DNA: TGTGCCAGCAGCTTAAAATTAATGGAGGGGGCGATATATTCACCCCTCCACTTT
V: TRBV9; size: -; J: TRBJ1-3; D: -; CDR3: CASSVGLGWNTIYF; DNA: TGTGCCAGCAGCGTAGGCCTTGGCTGGAACACCATATATTTT
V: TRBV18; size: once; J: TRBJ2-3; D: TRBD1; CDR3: CASSPLQGALWYF; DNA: TGTGCCAGCTCACCCCTACAGGGGGCCCTTTGGTATTTT
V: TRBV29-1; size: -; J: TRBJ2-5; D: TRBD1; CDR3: CSVGRDRALPPGQETQYF; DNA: TGCAGCGTAGGGAGGGACAGGGCCCTTCCCCCGGGGCAAGAGACCCAGTACTTC
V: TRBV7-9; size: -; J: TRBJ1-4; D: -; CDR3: CASSALPAGRGGSNEKLFF; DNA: TGTGCCAGCAGCGCACTCCCGGCGGGTCGGGGGGGTTCTAATGAAAAACTGTTTTTT
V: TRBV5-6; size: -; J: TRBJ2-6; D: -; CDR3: CASSLVWGRANVLTF; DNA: TGTGCCAGCAGCTTGGTCTGGGGGCGGGCCAACGTCCTGACTTTC
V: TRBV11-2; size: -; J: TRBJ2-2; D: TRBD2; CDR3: CASSQWDYRTGELFF; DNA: TGTGCCAGCAGCCAGTGGGACTACCGCACCGGGGAGCTGTTTTTT
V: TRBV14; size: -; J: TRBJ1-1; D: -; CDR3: CASSQAAWQGLNTEAFF; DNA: TGTGCCAGCAGCCAAGCTGCCTGGCAGGGGCTGAACACTGAAGCTTTCTTT
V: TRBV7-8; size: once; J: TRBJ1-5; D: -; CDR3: CASSYSGNQPQHF; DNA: TGTGCCAGCAGCTATTCAGGAAATCAGCCCCAGCATTTT
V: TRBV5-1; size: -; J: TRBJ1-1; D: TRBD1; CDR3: CASSLGEGDRAHTEAFF; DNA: TGCGCCAGCAGCTTGGGGGAAGGAGACAGGGCTCACACTGAAGCTTTCTTT
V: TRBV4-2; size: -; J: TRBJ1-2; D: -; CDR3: CASSQGRGYTF; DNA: TGTGCCAGCAGCCAAGGTCGTGGCTACACCTTC
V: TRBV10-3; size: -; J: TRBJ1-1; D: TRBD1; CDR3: CAIRGTGASEAFF; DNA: TGTGCCATCAGAGGGACAGGGGCCTCTGAAGCTTTCTTT
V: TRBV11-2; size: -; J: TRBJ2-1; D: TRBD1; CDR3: CASRNSRGPLYNEQFF; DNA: TGTGCCAGCAGAAATAGCAGGGGGCCTCTATACAATGAGCAGTTCTTC
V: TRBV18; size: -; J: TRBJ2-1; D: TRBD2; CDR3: CASSPPHGGAYNEQFF; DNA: TGTGCCAGCTCACCACCTCACGGGGGGGCCTACAATGAGCAGTTCTTC
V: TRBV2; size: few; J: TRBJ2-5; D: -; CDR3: CASSEGSGLQETQYF; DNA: TGTGCCAGCAGTGAAGGCAGCGGCCTTCAAGAGACCCAGTACTTC
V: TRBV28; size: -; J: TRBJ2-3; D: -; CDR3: CASSLGPRRGGDTQYF; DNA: TGTGCCAGCAGTTTAGGCCCGAGGCGGGGTGGGGATACGCAGTATTTT
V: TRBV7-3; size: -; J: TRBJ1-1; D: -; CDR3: CASSLSPGNTEAFF; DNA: TGTGCCAGCAGCTTATCCCCAGGAAACACTGAAGCTTTCTTT
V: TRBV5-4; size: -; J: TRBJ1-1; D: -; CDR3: CASSAKTGLNTEAFF; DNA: TGTGCCAGCAGCGCCAAGACGGGATTGAACACTGAAGCTTTCTTT